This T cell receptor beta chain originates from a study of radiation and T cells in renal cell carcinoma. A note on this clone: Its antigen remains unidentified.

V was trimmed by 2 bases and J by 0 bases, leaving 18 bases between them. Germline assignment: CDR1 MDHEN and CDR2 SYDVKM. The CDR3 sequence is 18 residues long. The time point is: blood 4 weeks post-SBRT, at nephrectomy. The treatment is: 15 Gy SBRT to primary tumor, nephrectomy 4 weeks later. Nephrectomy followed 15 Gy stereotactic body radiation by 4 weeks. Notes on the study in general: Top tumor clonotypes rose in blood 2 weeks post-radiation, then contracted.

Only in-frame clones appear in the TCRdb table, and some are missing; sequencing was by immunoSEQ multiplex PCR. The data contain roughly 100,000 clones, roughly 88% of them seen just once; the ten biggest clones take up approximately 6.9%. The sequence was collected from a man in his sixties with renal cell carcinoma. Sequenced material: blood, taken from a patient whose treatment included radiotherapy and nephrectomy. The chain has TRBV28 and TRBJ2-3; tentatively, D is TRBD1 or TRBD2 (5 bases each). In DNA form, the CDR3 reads TGTGCCAGCAGTTTACCCCCGAAAGGGACCGCCAGCACAGATACGCAGTATTTT. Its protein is CASSLPPKGTASTDTQYF.